The TCR beta chain described here comes from a study of human T cells and chemical hapten exposure. The sample's time point: patch test 2, 6 weeks after DPC sensitization. Treatment: therapeutic diphenylcyclopropenone sensitization with weekly scalp DPC. TCRdb redid the calling of the RACE reads with MiXCR, one entry per CDR3 protein. The table records about 96,000 distinct CDR3 sequences, approximately 8.6% of them present only once. Germline CDR1 is MGHRA and CDR2 is YSYEKL. This CDR3 contains 19 residues. The J segment lost 3 bases and the V segment lost 0 bases, leaving 7 bases of the junction unmatched. This clonotype was seen at least ten times.

The chain links TRBV4-1 to TRBJ2-2; 13 bases are a match to TRBD2. The receptor was isolated from a woman aged 40 to 50 with alopecia areata. Some clones in this sample may be carry-over from other donors' samples. This specimen consisted of whole blood, obtained in connection with sensitization to the hapten diphenylcyclopropenone (DPC). CDR3 sequence: CASSQEDPLAGGHTGELFF. For the CDR3, the DNA is TGCGCCAGCAGCCAAGAAGATCCACTAGCGGGAGGGCACACCGGGGAGCTGTTTTTT.